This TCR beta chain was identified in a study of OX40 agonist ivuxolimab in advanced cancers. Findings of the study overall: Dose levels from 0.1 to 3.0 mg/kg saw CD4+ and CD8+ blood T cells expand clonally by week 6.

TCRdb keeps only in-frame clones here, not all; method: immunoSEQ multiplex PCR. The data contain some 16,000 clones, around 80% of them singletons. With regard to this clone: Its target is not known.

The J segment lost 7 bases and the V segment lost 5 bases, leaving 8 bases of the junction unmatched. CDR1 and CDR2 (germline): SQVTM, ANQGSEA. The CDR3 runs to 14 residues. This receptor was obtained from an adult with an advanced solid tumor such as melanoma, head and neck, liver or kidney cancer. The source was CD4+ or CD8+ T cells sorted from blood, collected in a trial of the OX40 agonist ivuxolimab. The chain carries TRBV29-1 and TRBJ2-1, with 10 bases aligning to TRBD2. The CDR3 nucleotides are TGCAGCGTTAGAGGGACTAGCGAGGTGAATGAGCAGTTCTTC. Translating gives CSVRGTSEVNEQFF.